Below, one T cell receptor (beta chain) is given with its context. This specimen belongs to a study of blood T cell repertoires in COVID-19. At the level of the study: From the United States, Italy and Spain came samples of acute and convalescent COVID-19. PBMCs, B-cell-depleted T cells, or T cells provided the cDNA or gDNA that made up the material.

In the authors' methods: The assay estimated nucleated cells by amplifying reference gene primers. Produced via immunoSEQ multiplex PCR; TCRdb's table is partial and in-frame only. V, J and clone size are taken as reported in that table, and D and trimming were inferred from the DNA itself. In the table there are some 230,000 clones, 80% to 90% of which are singletons. The germline V gene has CDR1 MNHNS and CDR2 SASEGT. The germline V and J ends were trimmed by 0 bases and 2 bases, with 14 bases remaining between them. The CDR3 spans 16 residues. The clonotype was recovered from a man aged 25 to 40 who had recovered from COVID-19. This rearrangement joins TRBV6-1 to TRBJ2-7; the D gene is possibly TRBD1 (5 bases). The source material was peripheral blood. DNA for the CDR3: TGTGCCAGCAGTGAAGCGCAGGACACCCTCGCCTACGAGCAGTACTTC. Its protein is CASSEAQDTLAYEQYF.